A selection of T cell receptor beta chains follows, all from one sample in a study of T cells in localized non-small cell lung cancer. Some clones are missing from TCRdb's copy, which holds only in-frame ones; the method was immunoSEQ multiplex PCR. The table has about 40,000 clones, around nine tenths seen once. Specimen: peripheral blood, collected before any cancer treatment. The receptors were gathered from a woman between 35 and 75 years old with stage I lung adenocarcinoma. Each CDR3 is given with its conserved first and last residue. The order of the fields is V gene, D gene, CDR3 protein. A D gene is named only where the DNA matches it firmly.

>TRBV7-2|-
CASSPSQYEQYF
>TRBV19|TRBD1
CASSLAGQGMGYEQYF
>TRBV15|-
CATSRDPESTEAFF
>TRBV5-1|-
CASSGGFGQSAAFF
>TRBV4-2|-
CASSQAYGVSSYNEQFF
>TRBV7-8|TRBD2
CASSLLAGGPLTGANVLTF
>TRBV19|-
CASSPAPQGVFEKLFF
>TRBV9|TRBD1
CASSADRSSEAFF
>TRBV28|-
CASRPTLSYEQYF
>TRBV29-1|-
CSVGLASGGEQYF
>TRBV7-2|TRBD1
CASSLGGTGWDQPQHF
>TRBV25-1|TRBD1
CASQAAGGQIAFF
>TRBV28|TRBD2
CASTTSGGVIYTQYF
>TRBV27|TRBD1
CASSPSQGQGSYEQYF
>TRBV5-4|TRBD1
CASSFGQGNTGELFF
>TRBV9|-
CASSAKGHSGNTIYF
>TRBV21-1|-
CASSNPSGKDTKYRLAKNIQYF
>TRBV2|TRBD1
CARGGQGGYEQYF
>TRBV30|-
CAWSVQTGNTIYF
>TRBV7-2|-
CASSLDSLEFF
>TRBV7-9|TRBD1
CASSFGDRSYEQYF
>TRBV7-3|-
CASSPGPGSDTIYF
>TRBV19|TRBD2
CASSIMASGSSYNEQFF
>TRBV10-3|TRBD1
CAISRQGPPYEQYF
>TRBV20-1|-
CSASVPNEQFF
>TRBV27|-
CASSPQTGMGADTQYF
>TRBV7-3|TRBD2
CASSLAASGGADTQYF
>TRBV9|TRBD2
CASSVATGTSQSTQYF
>TRBV4-1|-
CASSQVHDSYNEQFF
>TRBV10-3|-
CAISESAVQETQYF
>TRBV11-2|-
CASSLVTNPLLYNEQFF
>TRBV27|-
CASSPYEGLVGYTGELFF
>TRBV9|TRBD1
CASSATGANNQPQHF
>TRBV25-1|-
CASTRQAGDGYTF
>TRBV11-3|TRBD2
CASSSTVAGTYNEQFF
>TRBV4-2|-
CASSQDQGTTNEKLFF
>TRBV10-3|-
CAISGAAEDTEAFF
>TRBV14|-
CASSQTDFARDTQYF
>TRBV21-1|-
CASSKRLEQETQYF
>TRBV11-3|-
CASSPGNGAADTQYF
>TRBV9|-
CASSGSPMIANEKLFF
>TRBV6-1|-
CASSEWGVDTEAFF
>TRBV7-8|-
CASSLARGPIYGYTF
>TRBV28|-
CASVGELAASTDTQYF
>TRBV7-2|TRBD2
CASRTGTTTGVGQFF
>TRBV7-8|TRBD1
CASTQGGPTGELFF
>TRBV7-7|TRBD2
CASRSLAGAYNEQFF
>TRBV7-6|TRBD1
CASSTGGGTDTQYF
>TRBV5-6|-
CASSLVRKVKAGNTIYF
>TRBV27|-
CASSHGSNQPQHF
>TRBV7-9|TRBD2
CASNLVSYREGNEQFF
>TRBV19|-
CASSKPREGSVQPQHF
>TRBV28|-
CASSFQGETQYF
>TRBV10-2|TRBD1
CASTEILGQGALWNTGELFF